The clone carrying this T cell receptor beta chain was observed a single time. The data are from a study of CD8 T cells in Susac syndrome. cDNA came from approximately 0.5 to 1 ug RNA primed by random hexamers. Amplification of TCR beta CDR3 across 54 Vbeta and 13 Jbeta was performed with immunoSEQ multiplex PCR. Each CDR3 protein gets one entry after TCRdb re-called the immunoSEQ multiplex PCR reads with MiXCR. The sample consists of more than 120,000 distinct CDR3 sequences, less than 95% of them appearing once. Healthy donors, matched for age and sex, constituted the control group. The CD8+ and CD4+ T cells were negatively isolated, with the TEMRA cells enriched by FACS. The germline V gene has CDR1 KGHSH and CDR2 LQKENI. The CDR3 consists of 16 residues. J lost 0 bases, V lost 3 bases, and 5 bases had no gene match.

The clonotype originates from a human donor in good health. Sequencing was performed on CD4+ T cells from PBMCs. This chain uses TRBV18 with TRBJ1-1; 9 bases match TRBD1. The chain's CDR3 is CASSPSGTGMNTEAFF. CDR3 coding DNA: TGTGCCAGCTCACCTTCTGGGACAGGGATGAACACTGAAGCTTTCTTT.